This T cell receptor beta chain originates from a study of T-cell memory formation after mild COVID-19. Study-wide results and caveats: For contracting clones, CD4+ ones sat mainly in CM and EM, CD8+ in EMRA. A subset of responding clones appeared in pre-infection memory, suggesting cross-reactive memory joined.

In its sample, this clonotype was seen a few times. Antigen: not known. The V and J ends lost 4 bases and 1 base respectively, with 11 bases between them. CDR1 LGHNA and CDR2 YNFKEQ come from the germline V gene. The CDR3 spans 16 residues. TCRdb fed the 5' RACE reads into MiXCR, producing one record per CDR3 protein. This sample carries 200,000 to 250,000 distinct CDR3 sequences, approximately 9% of them seen once, and the ten largest clones take 20% to 25%. The chain links TRBV4-2 to TRBJ2-6; D is undetermined. The material sequenced was PBMCs or a T cell subset sorted from them (not recorded which). This sequence was found in a young man who had mild COVID-19 (a few samples of this study predate the infection). Cell type and time point are not known. The CDR3 DNA reads TGTGCCAGCAGCCCATTCGCCGATTCTGGGGCCAACGTCCTGACTTTC. It is translated as CASSPFADSGANVLTF.